This TCR beta chain was identified in a study of blood T cell repertoires in COVID-19. Study in general: T cells, B-cell-depleted T cells, or PBMCs supplied cDNA or gDNA.

The CDR3 totals 16 residues. Losses at the gene ends were 4 bases for V and 0 bases for J; bases not matched to a gene: 6. From germline, CDR1 is SGDLS and CDR2 YYNGEE. The assay was immunoSEQ multiplex PCR, and TCRdb's table has in-frame clones only and misses some. The sample has 200,000 to 250,000 clones; 75% to 85% are singletons. This clone is a singleton in its sample. The Seattle site enrolled patients during active infection and followed them longitudinally. The TCR sequence derives from a woman aged 80 or older with COVID-19, enrolled during active disease. The sample consisted of peripheral blood. This sequence joins TRBV9 and TRBJ1-3; 8 bases are shared with TRBD1. In DNA, the CDR3 is TGTGCCAGCAGCTCGGGACAGGCAATCTCTGGAAACACCATATATTTT. This codes for CASSSGQAISGNTIYF.